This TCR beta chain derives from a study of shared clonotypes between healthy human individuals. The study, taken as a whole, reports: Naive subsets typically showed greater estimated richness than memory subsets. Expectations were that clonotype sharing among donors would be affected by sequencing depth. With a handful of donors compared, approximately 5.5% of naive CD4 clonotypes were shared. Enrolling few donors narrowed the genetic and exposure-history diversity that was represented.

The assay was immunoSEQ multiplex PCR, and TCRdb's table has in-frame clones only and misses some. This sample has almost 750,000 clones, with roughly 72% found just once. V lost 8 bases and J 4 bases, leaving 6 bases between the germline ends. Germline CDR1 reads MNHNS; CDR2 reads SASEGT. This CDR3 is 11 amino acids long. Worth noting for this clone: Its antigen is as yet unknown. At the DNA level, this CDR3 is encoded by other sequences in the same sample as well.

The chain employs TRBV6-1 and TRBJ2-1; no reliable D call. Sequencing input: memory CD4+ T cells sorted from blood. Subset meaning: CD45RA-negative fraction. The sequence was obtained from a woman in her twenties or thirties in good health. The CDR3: CASRLYNEQFF. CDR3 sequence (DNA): TGTGCCAGCCGCCTGTACAATGAGCAGTTCTTC.